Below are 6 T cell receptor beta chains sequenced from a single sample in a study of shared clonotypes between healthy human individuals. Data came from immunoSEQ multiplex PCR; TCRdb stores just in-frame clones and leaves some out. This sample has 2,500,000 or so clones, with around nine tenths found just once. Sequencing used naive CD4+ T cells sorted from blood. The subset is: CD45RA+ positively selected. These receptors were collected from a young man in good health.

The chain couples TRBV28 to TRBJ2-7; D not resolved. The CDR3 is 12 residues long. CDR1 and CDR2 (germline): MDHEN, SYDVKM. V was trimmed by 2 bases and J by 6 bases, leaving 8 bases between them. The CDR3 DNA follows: TGTGCCAGCAGTTTACTGATGCGCGAGCAGTACTTC. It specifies CASSLLMREQYF.

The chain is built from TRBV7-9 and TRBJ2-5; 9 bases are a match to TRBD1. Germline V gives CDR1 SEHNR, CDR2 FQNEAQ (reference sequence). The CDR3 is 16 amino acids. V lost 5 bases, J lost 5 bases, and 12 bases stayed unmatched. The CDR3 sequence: CASSAYRGRIVETQYF. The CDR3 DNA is TGTGCCAGCAGCGCATACAGGGGGCGGATTGTGGAGACCCAGTACTTC.

The chain's CDR3 is CASSETGMINYGYTF. The CDR3 DNA sequence: TGTGCCAGTAGTGAAACAGGGATGATAAACTATGGCTACACCTTC. The rearrangement links TRBV19 to TRBJ1-2; D possibly corresponds to TRBD1 (6 bases). The length of the CDR3 is 15 residues. V lost 5 bases and J 2 bases, leaving 15 bases between the germline ends. Germline loops: CDR1 LNHDA, CDR2 SQIVND (reference sequence).

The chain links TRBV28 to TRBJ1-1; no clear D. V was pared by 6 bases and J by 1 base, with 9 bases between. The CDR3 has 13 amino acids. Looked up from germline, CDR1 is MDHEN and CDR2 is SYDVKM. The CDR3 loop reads CASSRTPNTEAFF. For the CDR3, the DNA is TGTGCCAGCAGCCGCACACCGAACACTGAAGCTTTCTTT.

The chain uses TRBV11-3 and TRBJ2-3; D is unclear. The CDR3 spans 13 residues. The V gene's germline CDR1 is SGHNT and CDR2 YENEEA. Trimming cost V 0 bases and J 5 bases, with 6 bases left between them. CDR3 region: CASSLESLDTQYF. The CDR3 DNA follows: TGTGCCAGCAGCTTAGAATCCTTAGATACGCAGTATTTT.

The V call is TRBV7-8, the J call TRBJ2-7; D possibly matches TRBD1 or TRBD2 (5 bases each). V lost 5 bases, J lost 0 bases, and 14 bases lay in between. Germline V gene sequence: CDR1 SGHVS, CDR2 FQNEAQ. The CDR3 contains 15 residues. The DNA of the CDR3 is TGTGCCAGCAGCATCGAGGGGACGGCCTCCTACGAGCAGTACTTC. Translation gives CASSIEGTASYEQYF.